The 9 T cell receptor beta chains below come from one sample, sequenced in a study of blood T cell repertoires in COVID-19. TCRdb keeps only in-frame clones here, not all; method: immunoSEQ multiplex PCR. The sample includes about 82,000 clones, 70% to 90% of them seen just once. Sequencing was done on a sample of peripheral blood. The receptors here all came from a man at least 80 years old with active or convalescent COVID-19.

In its sample, this clone was seen a few times. The CDR3 DNA reads as TGTGCCAGCAGATGCACCCGAGTTAGACAGGGAGGCTACCTGACCTACGAGCAGTACGTC. Translating it yields CASRCTRVRQGGYLTYEQYV. The chain couples TRBV28 to TRBJ2-7; possible D gene TRBD1, 7 bases. V was pared by 6 bases and J by 2 bases, with 32 bases between. The CDR3 loop spans 20 amino acids. Per the germline V gene, CDR1 is MDHEN and CDR2 is SYDVKM.

V usage is TRBV7-3 and J usage is TRBJ2-5; TRBD2 agrees at 12 bases. Germline loops: CDR1 SGHTA, CDR2 FQGTGA. V shed 5 bases, J shed 5 bases, and the junction held 9 bases outside the gene matches. This CDR3 is 16 amino acids long. CDR3 amino acids: CASSPRTSGKGETQYF. DNA of the CDR3: TGTGCCAGCAGCCCCCGGACTAGCGGGAAAGGGGAGACCCAGTACTTC.

The V gene is TRBV7-2, the J gene TRBJ1-3, with D unresolved. Germline CDR1 reads SGHTA; CDR2 reads FQGNSA. V shed 1 base and J shed 1 base, with 5 bases lying between them. The CDR3 contains 14 residues. In DNA form, the CDR3 reads TGTGCCAGCAGCTTAGGTCCATCTGGAAACACCATATATTTT. It is translated as CASSLGPSGNTIYF. The full variable domain, with the rest looked up from reference TRBV7-2 and TRBJ1-3, is GAGVSQSPSNKVTEKGKDVELRCDPISGHTALYWYRQSLGQGLEFLIYFQGNSAPDKSGLPSDRFSAERTGGSVSTLTIQRTQQEDSAVYLCASSLGPSGNTIYFGEGSWLTVV.

The chain combines TRBV5-1 with TRBJ2-3; D possibly corresponds to TRBD1 (6 bases). The CDR3 totals 14 residues. Germline-derived CDR1 and CDR2 are SGHRS and YFSETQ. V was trimmed by 3 bases and J by 6 bases, leaving 14 bases between them. CDR3: CASSSLLGGDTQYF. Written as DNA, the CDR3 is TGCGCCAGCAGCTCTTTACTAGGGGGTGATACGCAGTATTTT.

V gene TRBV18 combines with J gene TRBJ1-5; possibly TRBD1 for D (6 bases). V lost 8 bases, J lost 3 bases, and 11 bases lay in between. In germline, CDR1 is KGHSH, CDR2 LQKENI. This CDR3 is built from 13 residues. Here the CDR3 reads CASRGTNNQPQHF. The CDR3 DNA sequence: TGTGCCAGCAGGGGGACTAACAATCAGCCCCAGCATTTT. Full variable domain (rest looked up from reference TRBV18 and TRBJ1-5): NAGVMQNPRHLVRRRGQEARLRCSPMKGHSHVYWYRQLPEEGLKFMVYLQKENIIDESGMPKERFSAEFPKEGPSILRIQQVVRGDSAAYFCASRGTNNQPQHFGDGTRLSIL.

The chain carries TRBV11-2 and TRBJ2-2; TRBD2 matches at 9 bases. V shed 1 base and J 4 bases; nucleotides not matched to a gene: 4. CDR1 SGHAT and CDR2 FQNNGV come from the germline V gene. CDR3 size: 16 residues. Here the CDR3 reads CASSLALSGSTGELFF. For the CDR3, the DNA is TGTGCCAGCAGCTTAGCACTTAGCGGGAGCACCGGGGAGCTGTTTTTT.

The chain employs TRBV7-3 and TRBJ2-3; tentative D call: TRBD1 (5 bases). Trimming stripped 5 bases from V and 6 bases from J, with 15 bases between. Germline-derived CDR1 and CDR2 are SGHTA and FQGTGA. This CDR3 comprises 14 residues. The CDR3 sequence: CASSPTQAIDTQYF. The DNA of the CDR3 is TGTGCCAGCAGCCCAACACAGGCAATCGATACGCAGTATTTT.

This clone was detected only once. The chain joins TRBV5-4 to TRBJ2-1, with 7 bases aligning to TRBD2. Germline trimming cut 4 bases from V and 6 bases from J; bases unmatched to any gene: 13. CDR1 is SGHNT, CDR2 YYREEE, per germline (reference sequence). The CDR3 length is 16 residues. The CDR3 protein is CASSPTSTTSFNEQFF. The DNA for the CDR3 is TGTGCCAGCAGCCCGACTAGCACAACTTCGTTCAATGAGCAGTTCTTC.

V usage is TRBV19 and J usage is TRBJ1-3, with D perhaps matching TRBD1 (6 bases). CDR3 length: 17 residues. V was clipped by 2 bases and J by 4 bases, with 18 bases between them. Germline CDR1 reads LNHDA; CDR2 reads SQIVND (reference sequence). The CDR3 nucleotides read TGTGCCAGTAGTATATACCGCACAGGGTCTTCGGGAAACACCATATATTTT. Translating it yields CASSIYRTGSSGNTIYF.